This TCR beta chain was sequenced for a study of cytomegalovirus exposure and HLA in healthy donors. Study-level background: Out of around 360 genotyped donors, 81% belonged to the Caucasian-associated ancestry cluster. Study-level points and caveats: The study recorded 164 TCR beta chains that were cytomegalovirus-associated. A previous analysis found most TCR beta V segments productive roughly 87% or roughly 30% of the time. The sole available immune exposure information was CMV serostatus.

Primers included in the PCR were 60 Vbeta and 13 Jbeta primers. Sequencing was performed with immunoSEQ multiplex PCR; in TCRdb, only in-frame clones are kept and a portion is missing. Of about 160,000 clones listed, 65% to 90% are singletons. The CDR3 runs 17 residues. V lost 1 base, J lost 0 bases, and 6 bases stayed unmatched. Germline V gene sequence: CDR1 SEHNR, CDR2 FQNEAQ (reference sequence). A remark on this clone: Its target is unknown.

This clonotype was obtained from a man aged 45 to 65 in good health and CMV-seropositive. The chain is built from TRBV7-9 and TRBJ1-5; 7 nucleotides align to TRBD1. What was sequenced was PBMCs. The CDR3 loop reads CASSLEDRSNSNQPQHF. The DNA of the CDR3 is TGTGCCAGCAGCTTAGAGGACAGGTCTAATAGCAATCAGCCCCAGCATTTT.